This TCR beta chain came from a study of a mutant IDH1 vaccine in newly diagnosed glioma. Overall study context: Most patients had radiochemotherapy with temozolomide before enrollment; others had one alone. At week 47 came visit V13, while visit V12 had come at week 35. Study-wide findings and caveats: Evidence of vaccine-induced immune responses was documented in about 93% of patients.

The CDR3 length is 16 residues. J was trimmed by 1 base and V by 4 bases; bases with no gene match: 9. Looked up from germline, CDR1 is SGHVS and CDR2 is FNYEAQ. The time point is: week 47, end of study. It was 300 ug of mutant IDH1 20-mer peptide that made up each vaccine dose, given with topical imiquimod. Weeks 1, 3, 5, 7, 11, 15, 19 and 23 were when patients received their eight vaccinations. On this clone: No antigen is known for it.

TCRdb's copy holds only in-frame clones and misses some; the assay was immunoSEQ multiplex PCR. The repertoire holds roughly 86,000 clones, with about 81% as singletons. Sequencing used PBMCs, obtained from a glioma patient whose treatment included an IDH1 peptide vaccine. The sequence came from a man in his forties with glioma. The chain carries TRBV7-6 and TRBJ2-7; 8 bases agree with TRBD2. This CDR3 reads CASSSLSGSDSYEQYF. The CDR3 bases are TGTGCCAGCAGCTCCCTGAGCGGGAGTGATTCCTACGAGCAGTACTTC.